Described below is a single T cell receptor beta chain sequence and its context. In the source study's methods: Cell counts per sample came from amplifying reference gene primers. TCRdb's copy holds only in-frame clones and misses some; the assay was immunoSEQ multiplex PCR. V and J calls and clone size follow that table, whereas D and trimming were derived from the DNA. Of tens of thousands of clones in the sample, 70% to 85% were seen once. The data originate from a study of blood T cell repertoires in COVID-19. Study background: There were acute and convalescent COVID-19 samples, and they came from the United States, Italy and Spain. The cDNA or gDNA used as material had been derived from T cells, B-cell-depleted T cells, or PBMCs.

The sequencing input was peripheral blood. The source of this sequence is a man aged 65 to 85 with acute or convalescent COVID-19.

The CDR3 DNA reads TGTGCCAGCAGGCCGGCGGGGTACAATGAGCAGTTCTTC. It specifies CASRPAGYNEQFF. This chain links TRBV11-2 with TRBJ2-1, with a possible D match to TRBD2 (6 bases). The CDR3 spans 13 residues. Germline CDR1 and CDR2: SGHAT and FQNNGV. The V end lost 6 bases, the J end lost 4 bases, and 10 bases lay between the germline ends.